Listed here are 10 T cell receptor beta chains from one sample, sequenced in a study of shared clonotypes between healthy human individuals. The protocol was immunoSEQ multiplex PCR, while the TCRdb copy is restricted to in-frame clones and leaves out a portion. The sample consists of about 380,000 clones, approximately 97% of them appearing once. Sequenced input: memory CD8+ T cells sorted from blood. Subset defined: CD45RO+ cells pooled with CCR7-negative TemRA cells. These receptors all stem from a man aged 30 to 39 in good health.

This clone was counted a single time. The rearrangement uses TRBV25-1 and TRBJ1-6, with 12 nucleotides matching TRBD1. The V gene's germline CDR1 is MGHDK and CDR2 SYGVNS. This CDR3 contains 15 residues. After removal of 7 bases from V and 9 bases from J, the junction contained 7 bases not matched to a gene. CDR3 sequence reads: CASTGDRGPGSPLHF. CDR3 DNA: TGTGCCAGCACTGGGGACAGGGGGCCTGGTTCACCCCTCCACTTT.

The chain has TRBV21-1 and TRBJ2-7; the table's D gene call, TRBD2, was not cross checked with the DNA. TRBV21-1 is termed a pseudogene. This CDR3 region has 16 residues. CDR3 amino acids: CASSKALGLLSYEQYF. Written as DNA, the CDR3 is TGTGCCAGCAGCAAAGCCCTCGGACTCCTATCCTACGAGCAGTACTTC.

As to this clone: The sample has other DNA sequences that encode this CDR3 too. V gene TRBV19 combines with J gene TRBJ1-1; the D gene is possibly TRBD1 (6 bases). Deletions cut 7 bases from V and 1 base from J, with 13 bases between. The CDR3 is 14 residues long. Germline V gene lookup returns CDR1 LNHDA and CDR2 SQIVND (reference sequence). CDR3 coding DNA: TGTGCCAGTACCCCGACAGGTCGGAACACTGAAGCTTTCTTT. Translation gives CASTPTGRNTEAFF.

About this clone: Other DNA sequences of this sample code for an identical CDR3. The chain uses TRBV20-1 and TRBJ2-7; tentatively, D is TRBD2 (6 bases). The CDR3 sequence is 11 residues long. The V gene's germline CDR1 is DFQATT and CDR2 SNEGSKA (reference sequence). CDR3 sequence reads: CSAGGSYEQYF. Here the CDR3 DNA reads TGCAGCGCCGGGGGCTCCTACGAGCAGTACTTC.

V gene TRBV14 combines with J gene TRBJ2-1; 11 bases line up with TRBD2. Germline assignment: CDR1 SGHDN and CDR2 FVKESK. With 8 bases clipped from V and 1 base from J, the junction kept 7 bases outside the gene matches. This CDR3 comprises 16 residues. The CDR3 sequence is CASGLIAGGSYNEQFF. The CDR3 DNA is TGTGCCAGCGGATTAATAGCGGGAGGGTCCTACAATGAGCAGTTCTTC.

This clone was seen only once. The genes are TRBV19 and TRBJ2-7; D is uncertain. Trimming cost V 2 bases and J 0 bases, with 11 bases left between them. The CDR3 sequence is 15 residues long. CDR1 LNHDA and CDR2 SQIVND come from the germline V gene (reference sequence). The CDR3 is CASSINGYYSYEQYF. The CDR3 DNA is TGTGCCAGTAGTATAAATGGATATTACTCCTACGAGCAGTACTTC.

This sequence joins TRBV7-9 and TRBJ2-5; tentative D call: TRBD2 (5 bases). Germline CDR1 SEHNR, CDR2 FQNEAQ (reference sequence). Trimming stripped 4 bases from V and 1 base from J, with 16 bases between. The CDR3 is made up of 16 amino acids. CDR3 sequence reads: CASSYRTQGGQETQYF. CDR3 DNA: TGTGCCAGCAGCTATCGAACACAAGGAGGCCAAGAGACCCAGTACTTC.

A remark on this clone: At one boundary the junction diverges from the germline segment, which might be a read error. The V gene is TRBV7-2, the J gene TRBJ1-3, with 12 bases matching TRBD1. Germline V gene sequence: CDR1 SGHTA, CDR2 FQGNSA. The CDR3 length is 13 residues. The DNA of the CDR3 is TGTGCCAGCAGCAACCGGGGGACAGGGGGCCTAGGTTTT. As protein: CASSNRGTGGLGF.

The chain's CDR3 is CASRTTGVAYF. The CDR3 nucleotides are TGTGCCAGCAGAACAACAGGGGTGGCGTACTTC. The chain combines TRBV7-9 with TRBJ2-7; 7 bases are a match to TRBD1. Unmatched junction bases numbered 8, after V lost 6 bases and J lost 12 bases. CDR3 length: 11 amino acids. Germline loops: CDR1 SEHNR, CDR2 FQNEAQ (reference sequence).

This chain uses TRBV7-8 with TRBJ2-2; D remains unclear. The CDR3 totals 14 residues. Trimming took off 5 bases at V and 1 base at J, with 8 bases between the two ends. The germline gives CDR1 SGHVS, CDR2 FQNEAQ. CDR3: CASSPKLNTGELFF. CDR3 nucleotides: TGTGCCAGCAGCCCAAAGCTGAACACCGGGGAGCTGTTTTTT.